This TCR beta chain was profiled in a study of monozygotic twins with inflammatory bowel disease. Study results and limitations: Twins with IBD had fewer clonotypes in common with others than healthy twins, particularly during disease activity.

The CDR3 covers 14 residues. Germline CDR1 reads DFQATT; CDR2 reads SNEGSKA (reference sequence). As for this clonotype: What it recognizes is unknown.

TCRdb reprocessed the 5' RACE reads and reports one entry per CDR3 protein, with no DNA. Its listing shows about 150,000 distinct CDR3 sequences. V usage is TRBV20-1 and J usage is TRBJ1-4; TCRdb calls TRBD1, which cannot be checked without DNA. This clonotype was sampled from a human donor with ulcerative colitis or Crohn's disease, or a healthy co-twin of an affected twin (not recorded which). Sequenced sample: blood. The CDR3 sequence: CSAGLQGRGEKLFF.